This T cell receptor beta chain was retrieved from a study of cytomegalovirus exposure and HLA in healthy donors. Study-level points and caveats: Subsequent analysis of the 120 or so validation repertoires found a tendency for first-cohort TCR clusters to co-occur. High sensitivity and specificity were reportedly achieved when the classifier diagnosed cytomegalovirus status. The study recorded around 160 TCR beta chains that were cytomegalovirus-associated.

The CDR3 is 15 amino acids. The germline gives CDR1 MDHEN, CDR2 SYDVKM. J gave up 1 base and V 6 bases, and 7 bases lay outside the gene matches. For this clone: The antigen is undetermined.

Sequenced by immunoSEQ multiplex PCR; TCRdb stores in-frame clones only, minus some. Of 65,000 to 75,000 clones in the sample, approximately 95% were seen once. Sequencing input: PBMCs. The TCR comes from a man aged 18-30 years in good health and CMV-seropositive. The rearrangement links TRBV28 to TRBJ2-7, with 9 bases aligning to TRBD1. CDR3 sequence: CASSNWGTGSYEQYF. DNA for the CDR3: TGTGCCAGCAGCAATTGGGGGACAGGGTCCTACGAGCAGTACTTC.